Listed here are 17 T cell receptor beta chains from one sample, sequenced in a study of shared clonotypes between healthy human individuals. Some clones are missing from TCRdb's copy, which holds only in-frame ones; the method was immunoSEQ multiplex PCR. The table lists millions of clones, 85% to 95% of them singletons, with more than 0.1% in the top ten. Sequences were obtained from naive CD4+ T cells sorted from blood. The subset denotes: CD45RA+ positively selected. All receptors come from a man aged 18 to 30 in good health.

In DNA form, the CDR3 reads TGCAGCGCTATCTGGTCTTATGGCTACACCTTC. It yields the protein CSAIWSYGYTF. The chain is built from TRBV29-1 and TRBJ1-2; D is undetermined. Trimming stripped 7 bases from V and 5 bases from J, with 11 bases between. Germline CDR1 reads SQVTM; CDR2 reads ANQGSEA. The CDR3 extends over 11 amino acids.

J is TRBJ1-6 and V is TRBV7-2; D gene uncertain. Trimming cost V 2 bases and J 7 bases, with 9 bases left between them. Germline V lookup: CDR1 SGHTA, CDR2 FQGNSA. This CDR3 region has 14 residues. In DNA form, the CDR3 reads TGTGCCAGCAGCTTAAAAGGGTCCAATTCACCCCTCCACTTT. Residues: CASSLKGSNSPLHF.

On this clone: Within the sample, other DNA sequences also encode this same CDR3. The rearrangement uses TRBV7-9 and TRBJ2-2; D uncertain. Germline assignment: CDR1 SEHNR and CDR2 FQNEAQ (reference sequence). V gave up 3 bases and J gave up 0 bases, with 8 bases separating them. The CDR3 runs to 15 residues. The CDR3 region has the DNA TGTGCCAGCAGCTTGAGACTGGCGAACACCGGGGAGCTGTTTTTT. Translating it yields CASSLRLANTGELFF.

DNA of the CDR3: TGCGCCAGCAGCCAAGGGACTGGGAGATCCTACAATGAGCAGTTCTTC. Translated: CASSQGTGRSYNEQFF. The chain couples TRBV4-1 to TRBJ2-1, with D possibly TRBD2 on 5 matching bases. Trimming left V 1 base short and J 1 base short, with 11 bases between. The CDR3 has 16 amino acids. Germline V gives CDR1 MGHRA, CDR2 YSYEKL.

The chain employs TRBV7-2 and TRBJ2-1; D remains unclear. CDR3 size: 16 residues. Trimming cost V 5 bases and J 3 bases, with 17 bases left between them. Looked up from germline, CDR1 is SGHTA and CDR2 is FQGNSA. DNA for the CDR3: TGTGCCAGCAGCCCCTCACGGGTAACGGGCTACAATGAGCAGTTCTTC. It yields the protein CASSPSRVTGYNEQFF.

The rearrangement joins TRBV6-1 to TRBJ1-4; 7 bases line up with TRBD1. After removal of 5 bases from V and 8 bases from J, the junction contained 11 bases not matched to a gene. From germline, CDR1 is MNHNS and CDR2 SASEGT. The CDR3 runs 15 residues. CDR3 sequence reads: CASSTRQGNLEKLFF. The CDR3 coding sequence is TGTGCCAGCAGTACCCGACAGGGCAATTTGGAAAAACTGTTTTTT.

This clone appeared once. The chain combines TRBV10-3 with TRBJ1-2; 7 bases are shared with TRBD1. CDR1 is ENHRY and CDR2 is SYGVKD in the germline V gene. The V gene end was trimmed by 6 bases and the J gene end by 5 bases; junction bases not matched to a gene: 15. The CDR3 has 16 residues. CDR3 in amino acids: CAISGQMGQSIYGYTF. CDR3 coding DNA: TGTGCCATCAGCGGCCAAATGGGACAGTCCATATATGGCTACACCTTC.

V usage is TRBV13 and J usage is TRBJ2-3; D may match TRBD1 or TRBD2 (5 bases each). Germline values: CDR1 PRHDT, CDR2 FYEKMQ (reference sequence). This CDR3 has 15 residues. V gave up 5 bases and J gave up 4 bases, with 16 bases separating them. The CDR3 sequence is CASSARGAGADTQYF. The CDR3 bases are TGTGCCAGCAGCGCCCGGGGCGCGGGCGCAGATACGCAGTATTTT. Complete variable domain (other parts from reference TRBV13 and TRBJ2-3): AAGVIQSPRHLIKEKRETATLKCYPIPRHDTVYWYQQGPGQDPQFLISFYEKMQSDKGSIPDRFSAQQFSDYHSELNMSSLELGDSALYFCASSARGAGADTQYFGPGTRLTVL.

For this clone: Other DNA sequences in the same sample also yield this CDR3. V is TRBV6-1 and J is TRBJ1-5, with D uncertain. The CDR3 is 13 amino acids. V was trimmed by 1 base and J by 6 bases, leaving 7 bases between them. Germline V CDR1 and CDR2: MNHNS, SASEGT. DNA for the CDR3: TGTGCCAGCAGTGAAGGGGGTGGTCAGCCCCAGCATTTT. Translation: CASSEGGGQPQHF.

J is TRBJ1-6 and V is TRBV2; the D is unclear. The CDR3 is 15 amino acids. Germline assignment: CDR1 SNHLY and CDR2 FYNNEI. The V and J ends lost 7 bases and 0 bases respectively, with 10 bases between them. This CDR3 reads CASTLQSSYNSPLHF. Here the CDR3 DNA reads TGTGCCAGCACCCTACAGAGCTCCTATAATTCACCCCTCCACTTT.

CDR3 nucleotides: TGCGCCAGCAGCTTGACAGGGGGTGATCACGAGCAGTACTTC. It specifies CASSLTGGDHEQYF. J is TRBJ2-7 and V is TRBV5-1, with 8 bases matching TRBD1. CDR1 SGHRS and CDR2 YFSETQ come from the germline V gene. The CDR3 is made up of 14 amino acids. With V trimmed by 1 base and J by 5 bases, 5 bases remained unmatched.

The chain joins TRBV5-1 to TRBJ2-7; no clear D. CDR1 is SGHRS, CDR2 YFSETQ, per germline. The V gene lost 2 bases and the J gene lost 2 bases, with 23 bases spanning the gap. The CDR3 loop spans 18 amino acids. The CDR3 DNA sequence: TGCGCCAGCAGCTTTCTCCCCCCGCTGCCGGGTGCCCCCTACGAGCAGTACTTC. It codes for CASSFLPPLPGAPYEQYF.

The CDR3 sequence is CAWTGGGGNEKLFF. The CDR3 DNA reads as TGTGCCTGGACCGGCGGGGGAGGGAATGAAAAACTGTTTTTT. This chain connects TRBV30 to TRBJ1-4; perhaps TRBD1 as D (5 bases). V lost 4 bases and J 5 bases, leaving 14 bases between the germline ends. Germline assignment: CDR1 GTSNPN and CDR2 SVGIG (reference sequence). The CDR3 spans 14 residues. Full variable domain (remainder filled in from reference TRBV30 and TRBJ1-4): SQTIHQWPATLVQPVGSPLSLECTVEGTSNPNLYWYRQAAGRGLQLLFYSVGIGQISSEVPQNLSASRPQDRQFILSSKKLLLSDSGFYLCAWTGGGGNEKLFFGSGTQLSVL.

The chain joins TRBV14 to TRBJ2-7, with 7 bases identical to TRBD2. The CDR3 has 15 residues. Germline lookup yields CDR1 SGHDN and CDR2 FVKESK. With V trimmed by 4 bases and J by 2 bases, 8 bases remained unmatched. This CDR3 is CASSRVAGITYEQYF. CDR3 DNA: TGTGCCAGCAGCCGAGTAGCGGGCATTACCTACGAGCAGTACTTC.

The CDR3 bases are TGTGCCTGGAGTCCACGCGGACAGGGGATCTACGAGCAGTACTTC. Protein sequence: CAWSPRGQGIYEQYF. The V gene is TRBV30, the J gene TRBJ2-7, with 9 bases matching TRBD1. Unmatched junction bases numbered 8, after V lost 2 bases and J lost 3 bases. The length of the CDR3 is 15 residues. CDR1 is GTSNPN and CDR2 is SVGIG in the germline V gene (reference sequence).

J is TRBJ2-7 and V is TRBV11-2; 8 positions match TRBD1. With 5 bases clipped from V and 4 bases from J, the junction kept 13 bases outside the gene matches. Germline V gives CDR1 SGHAT, CDR2 FQNNGV. CDR3 length: 16 amino acids. DNA for the CDR3: TGTGCCAGCAGCCTAGCCGAATACCGACAGGGGTACGAGCAGTACTTC. Translated: CASSLAEYRQGYEQYF.

This chain connects TRBV7-9 to TRBJ2-4; D may be TRBD2 (6 bases). In germline, CDR1 is SEHNR, CDR2 FQNEAQ (reference sequence). Trimming took off 5 bases at V and 6 bases at J, with 8 bases between the two ends. The CDR3 runs to 12 residues. The CDR3 region has the DNA TGTGCCAGCAGCCATAGCGGAAACATTCAGTACTTC. Translated, it gives CASSHSGNIQYF.